This T cell receptor (beta chain) came from a study of identical twins. TCRdb itself ran the 5' RACE reads through MiXCR, one entry per CDR3 protein. Among around 1.7 million distinct CDR3 sequences, about 32% were seen once, and the ten largest hold around 0.3%. The sample holds a few counts of this clonotype. The CDR3 totals 14 residues. From germline, CDR1 is SGHRS and CDR2 YFSETQ. With 1 base removed from V and 3 bases from J, the gap between germline ends came to 10 bases. This TCR came from a newborn girl in good health. The sequenced sample consisted of cord blood. V is TRBV5-1 and J is TRBJ1-2; D possibly corresponds to TRBD1 (6 bases). CDR3 sequence (DNA): TGCGCCAGCAGCTTGCAGGGGCCGCACTATGGCTACACCTTC. Translation: CASSLQGPHYGYTF.